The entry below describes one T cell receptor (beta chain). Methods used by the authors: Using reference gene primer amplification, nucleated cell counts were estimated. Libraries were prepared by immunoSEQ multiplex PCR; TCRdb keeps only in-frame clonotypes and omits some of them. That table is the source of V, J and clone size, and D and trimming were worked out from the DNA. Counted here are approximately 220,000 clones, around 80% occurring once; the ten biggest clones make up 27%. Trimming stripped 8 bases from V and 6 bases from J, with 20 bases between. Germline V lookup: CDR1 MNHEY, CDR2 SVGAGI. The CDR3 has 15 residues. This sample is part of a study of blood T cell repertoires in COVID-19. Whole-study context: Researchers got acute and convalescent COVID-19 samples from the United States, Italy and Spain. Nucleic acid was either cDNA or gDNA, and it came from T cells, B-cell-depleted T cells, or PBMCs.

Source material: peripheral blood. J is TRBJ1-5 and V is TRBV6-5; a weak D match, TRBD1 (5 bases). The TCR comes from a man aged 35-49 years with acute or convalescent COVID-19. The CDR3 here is CASSVERGNGQPQHF. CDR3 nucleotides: TGTGCCAGCTCCGTTGAGCGGGGGAACGGTCAGCCCCAGCATTTT.